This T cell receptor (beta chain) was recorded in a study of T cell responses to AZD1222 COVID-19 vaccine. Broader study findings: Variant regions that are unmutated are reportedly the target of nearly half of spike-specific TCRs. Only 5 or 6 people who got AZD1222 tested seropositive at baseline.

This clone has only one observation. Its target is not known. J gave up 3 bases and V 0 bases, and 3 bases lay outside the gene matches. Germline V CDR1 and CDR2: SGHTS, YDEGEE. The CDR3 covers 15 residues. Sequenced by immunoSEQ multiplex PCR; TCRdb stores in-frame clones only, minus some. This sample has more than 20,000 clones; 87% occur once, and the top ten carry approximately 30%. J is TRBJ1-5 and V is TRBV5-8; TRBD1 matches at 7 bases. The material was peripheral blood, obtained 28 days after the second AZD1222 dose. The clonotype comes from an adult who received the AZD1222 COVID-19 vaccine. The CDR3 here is CASSLGQGDNQPQHF. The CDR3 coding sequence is TGTGCCAGCAGCTTGGGGCAGGGGGACAATCAGCCCCAGCATTTT.